This T cell receptor (beta chain) is drawn from a study of T cells after yellow fever vaccination. This clonotype was counted ten times or more. Its antigen is currently unknown. By 5'RACE template switching, TCR cDNA was produced, with a universal primer site and UMIs added in the process. TCRdb fed the 5' RACE reads into MiXCR, producing one record per CDR3 protein. The table includes approximately 610,000 distinct CDR3 sequences, about 17% detected once. The study, taken as a whole, reports: The secondary response was weaker but peaked faster, day 5 versus 15. Any FACS-sorted repertoire could hold abundant clonotypes that contaminate it from the bulk population. Booster samples showed a return of most primary-vaccination clones (around 96% CD4, 80% to 90% CD8).

CDR3 length equals 14 residues. Germline V gene sequence: CDR1 MGHRA, CDR2 YSYEKL. Trimming removed 4 bases from V and 1 base from J; junction bases left unmatched: 0. The TCR comes from a man between 18 and 29 years old who received the YFV17D yellow fever vaccine. The source was PBMCs, collected 5 days after the first yellow fever vaccination. The rearrangement links TRBV4-1 to TRBJ2-5; 10 bases are a match to TRBD2. The CDR3: CASSPSGGQETQYF. For the CDR3, the DNA is TGCGCCAGCAGCCCTAGCGGGGGCCAAGAGACCCAGTACTTC.